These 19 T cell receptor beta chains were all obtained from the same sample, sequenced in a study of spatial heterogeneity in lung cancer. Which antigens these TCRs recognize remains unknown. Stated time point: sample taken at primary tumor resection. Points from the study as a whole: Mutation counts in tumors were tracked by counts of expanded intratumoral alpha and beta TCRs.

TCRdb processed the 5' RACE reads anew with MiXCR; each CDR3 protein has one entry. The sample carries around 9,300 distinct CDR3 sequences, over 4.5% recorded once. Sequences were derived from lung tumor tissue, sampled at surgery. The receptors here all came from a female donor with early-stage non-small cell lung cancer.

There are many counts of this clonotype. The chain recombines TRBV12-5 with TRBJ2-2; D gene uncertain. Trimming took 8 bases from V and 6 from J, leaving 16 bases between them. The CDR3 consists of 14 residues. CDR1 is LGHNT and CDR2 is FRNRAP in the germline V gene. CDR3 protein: CASSWQVNAGELFF. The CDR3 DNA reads TGTGCTAGTTCTTGGCAGGTTAACGCCGGGGAGCTGTTTTTT.

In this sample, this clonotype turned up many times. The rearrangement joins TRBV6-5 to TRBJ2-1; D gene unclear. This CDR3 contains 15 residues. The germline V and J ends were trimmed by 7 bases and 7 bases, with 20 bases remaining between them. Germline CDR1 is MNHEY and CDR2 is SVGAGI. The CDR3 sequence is CASTLGLEALNEQFF. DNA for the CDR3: TGTGCCAGCACTCTGGGCCTCGAAGCCCTGAATGAGCAGTTCTTC.

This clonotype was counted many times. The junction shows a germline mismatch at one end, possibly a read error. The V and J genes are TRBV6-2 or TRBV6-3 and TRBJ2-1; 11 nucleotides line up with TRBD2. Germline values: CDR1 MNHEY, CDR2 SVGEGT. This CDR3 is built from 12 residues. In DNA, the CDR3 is TGTGCCAGCAGTACCGATAGCGGGGGGGTAATCTTC. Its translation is CASSTDSGGVIF.

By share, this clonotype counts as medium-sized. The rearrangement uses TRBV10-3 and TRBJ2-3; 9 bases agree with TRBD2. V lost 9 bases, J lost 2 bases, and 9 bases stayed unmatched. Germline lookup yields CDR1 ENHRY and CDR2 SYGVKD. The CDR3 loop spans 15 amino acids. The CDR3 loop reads CAMRSGGTSTDTQYF. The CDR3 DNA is TGTGCCATGAGAAGCGGGGGGACTTCCACAGATACGCAGTATTTT.

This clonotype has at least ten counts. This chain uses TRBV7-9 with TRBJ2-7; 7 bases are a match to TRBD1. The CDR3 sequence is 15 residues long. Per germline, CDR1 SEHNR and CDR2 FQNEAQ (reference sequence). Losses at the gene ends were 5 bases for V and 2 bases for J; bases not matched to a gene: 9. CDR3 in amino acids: CASSTGGQPAYEQYF. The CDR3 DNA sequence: TGTGCCAGCAGCACTGGGGGACAGCCTGCCTACGAGCAGTACTTC.

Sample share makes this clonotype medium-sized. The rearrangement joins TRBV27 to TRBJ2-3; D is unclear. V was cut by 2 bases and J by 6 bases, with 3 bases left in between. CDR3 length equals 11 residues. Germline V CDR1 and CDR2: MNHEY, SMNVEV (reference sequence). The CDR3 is CASSLGDTQYF. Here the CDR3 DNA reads TGTGCCAGCAGTTTAGGGGATACGCAGTATTTT.

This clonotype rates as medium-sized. For the CDR3, the DNA is TGTGCCAGTATGAAGACAGCGAACACTGAAGCTTTCTTT. It translates to CASMKTANTEAFF. The chain has TRBV11-2 and TRBJ1-1; possibly TRBD1 for D (5 bases). The CDR3 covers 13 residues. Germline V gene sequence: CDR1 SGHAT, CDR2 FQNNGV. Trimming cost V 9 bases and J 1 base, with 12 bases left between them.

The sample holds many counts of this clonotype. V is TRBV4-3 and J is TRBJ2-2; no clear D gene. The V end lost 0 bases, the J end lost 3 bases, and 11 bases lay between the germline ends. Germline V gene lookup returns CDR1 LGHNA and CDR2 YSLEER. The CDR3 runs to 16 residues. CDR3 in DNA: TGCGCCAGCAGCCAAGATTGGATTCGGGACACCGGGGAGCTGTTTTTT. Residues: CASSQDWIRDTGELFF.

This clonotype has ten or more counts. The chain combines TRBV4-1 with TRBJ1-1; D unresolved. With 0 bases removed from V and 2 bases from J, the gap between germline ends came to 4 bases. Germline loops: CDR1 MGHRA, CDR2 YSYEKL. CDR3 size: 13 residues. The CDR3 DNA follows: TGCGCCAGCAGCCAAGATCGAAACACTGAAGCTTTCTTT. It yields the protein CASSQDRNTEAFF.

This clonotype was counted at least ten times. This CDR3 is CASSFHEGSGANVLTF. The CDR3 coding sequence is TGTGCCAGCAGCTTCCATGAGGGGAGCGGGGCCAACGTCCTGACTTTC. The J gene is TRBJ2-6, the V gene TRBV7-6, with D perhaps matching TRBD1 or TRBD2 (5 bases each). V was trimmed by 3 bases and J by 4 bases, leaving 13 bases between them. Per the germline V gene, CDR1 is SGHVS and CDR2 is FNYEAQ. The CDR3 runs to 16 residues.

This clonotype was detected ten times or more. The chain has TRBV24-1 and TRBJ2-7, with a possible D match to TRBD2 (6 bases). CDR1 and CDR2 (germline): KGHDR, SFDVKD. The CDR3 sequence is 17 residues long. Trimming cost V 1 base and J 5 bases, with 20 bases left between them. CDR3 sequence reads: CATSDFGRTSMPHEQYF. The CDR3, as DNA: TGTGCCACCAGTGATTTTGGGAGGACATCGATGCCGCACGAGCAGTACTTC.

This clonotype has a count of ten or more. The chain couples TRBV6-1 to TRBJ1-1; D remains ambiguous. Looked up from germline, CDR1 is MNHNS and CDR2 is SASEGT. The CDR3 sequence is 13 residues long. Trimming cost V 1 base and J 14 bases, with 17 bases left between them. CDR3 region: CASSEGPRAVTFF. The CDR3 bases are TGTGCCAGCAGTGAAGGTCCCCGGGCCGTAACCTTCTTT.

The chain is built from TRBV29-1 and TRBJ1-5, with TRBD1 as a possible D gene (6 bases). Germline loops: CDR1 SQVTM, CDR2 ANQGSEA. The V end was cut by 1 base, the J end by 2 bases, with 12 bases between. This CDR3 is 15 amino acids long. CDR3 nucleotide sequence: TGCAGCGTTGAAGCGAGGGGGGTTGGCAATCAGCCCCAGCATTTT. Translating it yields CSVEARGVGNQPQHF.

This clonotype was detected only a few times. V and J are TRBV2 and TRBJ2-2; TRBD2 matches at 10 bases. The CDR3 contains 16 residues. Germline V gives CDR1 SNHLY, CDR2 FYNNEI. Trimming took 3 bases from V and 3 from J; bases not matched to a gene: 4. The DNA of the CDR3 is TGTGCCAGCAGTGATCTAGCGGGGGCCTACACCGGGGAGCTGTTTTTT. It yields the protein CASSDLAGAYTGELFF.

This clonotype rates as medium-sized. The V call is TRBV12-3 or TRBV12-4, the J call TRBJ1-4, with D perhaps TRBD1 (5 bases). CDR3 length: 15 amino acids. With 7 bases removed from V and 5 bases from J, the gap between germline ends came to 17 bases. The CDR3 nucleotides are TGTGCCAGCACGTTCGGGGCCGCTACAAATGAAAAACTGTTTTTT. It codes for CASTFGAATNEKLFF.

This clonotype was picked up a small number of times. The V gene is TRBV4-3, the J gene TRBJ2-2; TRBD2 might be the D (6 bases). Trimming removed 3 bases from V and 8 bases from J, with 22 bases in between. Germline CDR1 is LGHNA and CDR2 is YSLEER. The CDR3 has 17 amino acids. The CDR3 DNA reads TGCGCCAGCAGCCAGGGCCGGGAGAACGTAGTTACGGGGGAGCTGTTTTTT. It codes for CASSQGRENVVTGELFF.

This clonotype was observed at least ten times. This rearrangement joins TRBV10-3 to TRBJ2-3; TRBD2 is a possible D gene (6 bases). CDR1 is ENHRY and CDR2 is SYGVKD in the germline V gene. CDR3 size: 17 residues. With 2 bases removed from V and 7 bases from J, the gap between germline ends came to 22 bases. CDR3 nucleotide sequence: TGTGCCATCAGTGAGCCTGCTAGCGCCCTAGCTCCATATACGCAGTATTTT. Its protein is CAISEPASALAPYTQYF.

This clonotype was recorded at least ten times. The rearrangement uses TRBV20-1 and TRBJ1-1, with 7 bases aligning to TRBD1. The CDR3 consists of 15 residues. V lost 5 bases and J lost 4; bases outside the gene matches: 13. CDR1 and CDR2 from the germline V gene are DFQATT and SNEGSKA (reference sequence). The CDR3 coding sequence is TGCAGTGCTTCCGAGAGGGCAGGGGGAGGCACTGAAGCTTTCTTT. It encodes CSASERAGGGTEAFF.

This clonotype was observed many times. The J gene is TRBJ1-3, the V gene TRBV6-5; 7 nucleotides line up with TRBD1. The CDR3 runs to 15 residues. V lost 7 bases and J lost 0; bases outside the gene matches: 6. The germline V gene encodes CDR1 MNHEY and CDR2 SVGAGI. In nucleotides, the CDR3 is TGTGCCAGCACCAGACAGGGCGGCTCTGGAAACACCATATATTTT. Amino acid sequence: CASTRQGGSGNTIYF.